Here is one T cell receptor (beta chain) with its context. This entry comes from a study of blood T cell repertoires in COVID-19. CDR1 SGHTA and CDR2 FQGNSA come from the germline V gene. The ends lost 5 bases at V and 15 bases at J; junction bases unmatched: 13. There are 13 residues in the CDR3. Original data processing: Nucleated cell number was recorded as an estimate derived from reference gene primer amplification. The method was immunoSEQ multiplex PCR; TCRdb's version includes in-frame clones alone and lacks a portion of them. V, J and clone size are taken as reported in that table, and D and trimming were inferred from the DNA itself. The repertoire has some 300,000 clones, about 88% of them found once; the top ten carry around 2%. Cohort assignment relied on participant-reported clinical history.

This chain connects TRBV7-2 to TRBJ2-3; 8 nucleotides line up with TRBD2. The receptor was derived from a woman aged 55-75 years in a cohort exposed to, infected with or recovered from COVID-19 (not recorded which). The sequencing sample was made of PBMCs or T cells enriched from blood (not recorded which). The DNA for the CDR3 is TGTGCCAGCAGCCCTACCCCCGGGACTAGAGTATATTTT. It translates to CASSPTPGTRVYF.